These T cell receptor beta chains were read from a single sample in a study of a mutant IDH1 vaccine in newly diagnosed glioma. What these receptors recognize is not known. The method was immunoSEQ multiplex PCR; TCRdb's version includes in-frame clones alone and lacks a portion of them. The repertoire holds 50,000 or so clones, with approximately 84% as singletons. This material consisted of PBMCs, taken from a glioma patient whose treatment included an IDH1 peptide vaccine. Source of these receptors: a woman aged 25 to 39 with glioma. Some clones in this sample may be carry-over from other donors' samples. Both conserved end residues are part of each CDR3. D genes are given only for firm matches. Size is omitted from some rows. Given values are once, few, many or a class for expanded clones.

cdr3_nt cdr3_aa clone_size d_call j_call v_call
TGTGCCAGCTCACCCGGGGATGAAAAACTGTTTTTT CASSPGDEKLFF NA NA TRBJ1-4 TRBV18
TGCGCCAGCAGCTTGGGTGGGAATCCTAACAATGAGCAGTTCTTC CASSLGGNPNNEQFF NA NA TRBJ2-1 TRBV5-1
TGCAGCGTTGAGGGACTAGCGGGAGTGAATGAGCAGTTCTTC CSVEGLAGVNEQFF NA TRBD2 TRBJ2-1 TRBV29-1
TGTGCCAGCACCCACTCGACAGAGTCCGAGACCCAGTACTTC CASTHSTESETQYF NA NA TRBJ2-5 TRBV6-5
TGCGCCAGCAGTGGGGCCGGGACTAGCGGGAGTACGCAGTATTTT CASSGAGTSGSTQYF NA TRBD2 TRBJ2-3 TRBV10-2
TGTGCCATCAAAGCGGGGGTCCAAGAGACCCAGTACTTC CAIKAGVQETQYF NA TRBD2 TRBJ2-5 TRBV10-3
TGTGCCAGCAGCCCCGTAGCGGGCCGCCAAGAGACCCAGTACTTC CASSPVAGRQETQYF NA TRBD2 TRBJ2-5 TRBV4-2
TGTGCCAGTAGTACCGTTACTAGCGGAGTAGCCTACGAGCAGTACTTC CASSTVTSGVAYEQYF NA TRBD2 TRBJ2-7 TRBV19
TGTGCCAGCAGTGACAGGGACCCATTCCTCTCCTACGAGCAGTACTTC CASSDRDPFLSYEQYF NA NA TRBJ2-7 TRBV2
TGTGCCAGCAGCCCTCCGGCTGGCTCCTACGAGCAGTACTTC CASSPPAGSYEQYF NA NA TRBJ2-7 TRBV7-9
TGTGCCAGCAGTGAAGCGGGGACATTCGGCTACACCTTC CASSEAGTFGYTF NA NA TRBJ1-2 TRBV6-1
TGTGCCTGGAGTTACACGCGGACTAGCGCGAACACCGGGGAGCTGTTTTTT CAWSYTRTSANTGELFF NA TRBD2 TRBJ2-2 TRBV30
TGTGCCTGGAGTTTAACAGCCTGGGGAAACACTGAAGCTTTCTTT CAWSLTAWGNTEAFF NA NA TRBJ1-1 TRBV30
TGTGCTAGTGGTTTGGGTGGGGAGACCCAGTACTTC CASGLGGETQYF NA NA TRBJ2-5 TRBV12-5
TGCGCCAGCAGCCCGGGACAGGGGAGGTGGGAGACCCAGTACTTC CASSPGQGRWETQYF NA TRBD1 TRBJ2-5 TRBV5-1
TGTGCCAGCGGACTAGCGGGGCAAGAGACCCAGTACTTC CASGLAGQETQYF NA TRBD2 TRBJ2-5 TRBV2
TGTGCCAGCAGCGTACATCCGGGACAGGCGAACACTGAAGCTTTCTTT CASSVHPGQANTEAFF NA TRBD1 TRBJ1-1 TRBV9
TGTGCCAGCAGCCATCCTGAGGAACCTACCCAAGAGACCCAGTACTTC CASSHPEEPTQETQYF NA NA TRBJ2-5 TRBV5-4
TGTGCCTATCTCACCCGGCCCTATGGCTACACCTTC CAYLTRPYGYTF NA NA TRBJ1-2 TRBV30
TGTGCCAGCAGCGCCGGGACTAGCGGGATTCAAGAGACCCAGTACTTC CASSAGTSGIQETQYF NA TRBD2 TRBJ2-5 TRBV9
TGCAGCGTGGGACTACTCACGAACACCGGGGAGCTGTTTTTT CSVGLLTNTGELFF NA TRBD2 TRBJ2-2 TRBV29-1
TGTGCCAGCAGCCCCCGGGTACGAGCGGGAGCACAAGAGCAGTACTTC CASSPRVRAGAQEQYF NA TRBD2 TRBJ2-7 TRBV7-9
TGCGCCAGCAGGCGAGAAGGTTTAGGGTATGGCTACACCTTC CASRREGLGYGYTF NA NA TRBJ1-2 TRBV4-1
TGCGCCAGCAGTTACGAGGGGGGTAAGAACTATGGCTACACCTTC CASSYEGGKNYGYTF NA NA TRBJ1-2 TRBV10-2
TGTGCCAGCAGCAGACAGGCCGACGTGGGGCCCCAGCATTTT CASSRQADVGPQHF NA NA TRBJ1-5 TRBV6-4
TGTGCCAGCGGGACGCACACTGAAGCTTTCTTT CASGTHTEAFF NA NA TRBJ1-1 TRBV15
TGTGCCAGCAGTCTTTCCCCGGGTCTCGAGCCCGAAGCTTTCTTT CASSLSPGLEPEAFF NA NA TRBJ1-1 TRBV6-6
TGTGCCAGCAGTGTCTGGGGGGAAGAGACCCAGTACTTC CASSVWGEETQYF NA NA TRBJ2-5 TRBV5-4
TGTGCCAGCAGGCTCACTAGCGGGGGCTCCTACGAGCAGTACTTC CASRLTSGGSYEQYF NA TRBD2 TRBJ2-7 TRBV5-4
TGTGCCAGCAGCCAAGGGGACTGGGTAGGAGGCACCGGGGAGCTGTTTTTT CASSQGDWVGGTGELFF NA NA TRBJ2-2 TRBV4-2
TGTGCCAGCAGCCTTAAAGACACTGAAGCTTTCTTT CASSLKDTEAFF NA NA TRBJ1-1 TRBV11-3
TGTGCCAGCTCACCGGGGGACGGGGCCTACAATGAGCAGTTCTTC CASSPGDGAYNEQFF NA NA TRBJ2-1 TRBV18
TGTGCCAGCAGTAGGTTCCGGACTAGCGTTAACAATGAGCAGTTCTTC CASSRFRTSVNNEQFF once TRBD2 TRBJ2-1 TRBV14
TGTGCCAGCAGTCTTGGACGGATTGCAACTAATGAAAAACTGTTTTTT CASSLGRIATNEKLFF NA NA TRBJ1-4 TRBV11-2
TGTGCCAGCAGCCCGCGGGACAGCCCGATGGAGCAGTACTTC CASSPRDSPMEQYF NA NA TRBJ2-7 TRBV4-2
TGCAGCGCTCTCCGACTAGCGGGAGATCCCACAGATACGCAGTATTTT CSALRLAGDPTDTQYF NA TRBD2 TRBJ2-3 TRBV29-1
TGTGCCAGCAGCCTGACTAGCGGGAGTTACGAGCAGTACTTC CASSLTSGSYEQYF NA TRBD2 TRBJ2-7 TRBV7-2
TGTGCCAGCAGTGGGGGCCGGGTGTACAACACTGAAGCTTTCTTT CASSGGRVYNTEAFF NA NA TRBJ1-1 TRBV25-1
TGTGCCAGCAGCTCCCCTCACGGAGGGGGTGAGCAGTTCTTC CASSSPHGGGEQFF NA NA TRBJ2-1 TRBV5-4
TGTGCCTGGAGTTTAAGGGCTAGCGGGGTTGGGTCCTACGAGCAGTACTTC CAWSLRASGVGSYEQYF NA TRBD2 TRBJ2-7 TRBV30
TGTGCCAGCGATGCTGGGAGCAATCAGCCCCAGCATTTT CASDAGSNQPQHF NA NA TRBJ1-5 TRBV2
TGCGCCAGCAGCCAGACCGTCGTTAATCAGCCCCAGCATTTT CASSQTVVNQPQHF NA NA TRBJ1-5 TRBV4-1
TGTGCCAGCTCACGTACCGGGACAGGGGACACTGAAACTTTCTTT CASSRTGTGDTETFF NA TRBD1 TRBJ1-1 TRBV18
TGTGCCAGCTCCGGAACCCAGAACACTGAAGCTTTCTTT CASSGTQNTEAFF few NA TRBJ1-1 TRBV18
TGTGCCAGCAGCCCCCTAGGGACTAGCGGTACCTACGAGCAGTACTTC CASSPLGTSGTYEQYF NA NA TRBJ2-7 TRBV21-1
TGTGCGAGCTCCGGGACACCCTACACCGGGGAGCTGTTTTTT CASSGTPYTGELFF NA NA TRBJ2-2 TRBV7-9
TGCGCCAGCAGCCCTCCCGTAGCGGGAGGTTACGAGCAGTACTTC CASSPPVAGGYEQYF NA TRBD2 TRBJ2-7 TRBV5-1
TGTGCCAGCAGGTGGGGGCCGCACTCGGGAAACACCATATATTTT CASRWGPHSGNTIYF NA NA TRBJ1-3 TRBV5-6
TGCGCCAGCAGGAGACAGGGGGACACTGAAGCTTTCTTT CASRRQGDTEAFF NA TRBD1 TRBJ1-1 TRBV4-1
TGTGCCAGCAGCCTGGACGTAAATCAGCCCCAGCATTTT CASSLDVNQPQHF NA NA TRBJ1-5 TRBV5-5
TGTGCCAGCAGTTTCAGGGATGAGCAGTTCTTC CASSFRDEQFF NA NA TRBJ2-1 TRBV2
TGTGCCAGTAGCCTTCGAGGGGCAACAGATACGCAGTATTTT CASSLRGATDTQYF NA NA TRBJ2-3 TRBV19
TGCGCCAGCAGCTTGGTTGGGACTAACGCCTACGAGCAGTACTTC CASSLVGTNAYEQYF NA TRBD2 TRBJ2-7 TRBV5-1
TGTGCCTGGAGTCTGTCCCTTCAAGAGACCCAGTACTTC CAWSLSLQETQYF NA NA TRBJ2-5 TRBV30
TGTGCCAGCAGCTGGGACAGGGGGGCGGATGGCTACACCTTC CASSWDRGADGYTF few TRBD1 TRBJ1-2 TRBV7-9
TGCGCCAGCAGCCTGGCGTTCAAGGAGACCCAGTACTTC CASSLAFKETQYF NA NA TRBJ2-5 TRBV4-1
TGTGCCAGCAGCCCGACGGCGGGACAGGGCTACGAGCAGTACTTC CASSPTAGQGYEQYF NA TRBD1 TRBJ2-7 TRBV7-2
TGTGCCAGCAGCAGATCGGGGCCCGACACCTTC CASSRSGPDTF NA NA TRBJ1-2 TRBV21-1
TGTGCCTGGAGAGGGGGTAACCTCCAAGAGACCCAGTACTTC CAWRGGNLQETQYF NA NA TRBJ2-5 TRBV30
TGTGCCAGCAGCTCCTCGCGCCTGACAGACCAAGAGGAGACCCAGTACTTC CASSSSRLTDQEETQYF NA NA TRBJ2-5 TRBV7-9